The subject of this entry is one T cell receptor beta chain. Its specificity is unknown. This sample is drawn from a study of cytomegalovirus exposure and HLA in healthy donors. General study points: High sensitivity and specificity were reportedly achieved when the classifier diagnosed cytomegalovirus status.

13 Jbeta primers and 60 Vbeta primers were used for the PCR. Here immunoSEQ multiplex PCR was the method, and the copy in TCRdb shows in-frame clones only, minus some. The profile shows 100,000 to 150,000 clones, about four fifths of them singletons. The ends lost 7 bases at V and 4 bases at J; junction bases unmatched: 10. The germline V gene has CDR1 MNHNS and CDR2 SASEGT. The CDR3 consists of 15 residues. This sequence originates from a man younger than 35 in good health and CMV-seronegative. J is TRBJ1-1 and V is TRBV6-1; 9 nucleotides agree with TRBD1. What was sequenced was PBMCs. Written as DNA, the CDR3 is TGTGCCAGCATTACTGCAGGGACAGGGCGCACTGAAGCTTTCTTT. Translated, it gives CASITAGTGRTEAFF.